This T cell receptor (beta chain) was observed in a study of T-cell memory formation after mild COVID-19. Study-wide background: Most TCR clusters belonged to a single donor.

This clonotype was found a few times. What it binds is unknown. Germline CDR1 is SGHTA and CDR2 is FQGTGA. This CDR3 has 14 amino acids. Trimming took 5 bases from V and 1 from J, leaving 11 bases between them. One entry per CDR3 protein, called by TCRdb with MiXCR from the 5' RACE reads. The table includes approximately 350,000 distinct CDR3 sequences, approximately 15% detected once. Findings and caveats of the study: Within pre-infection memory, some responding clones were found, suggesting cross-reactive memory joined. Those CD4+ clones that contracted were mainly in CM and EM (CD8+ ones in EMRA).

Sequencing was performed on PBMCs or a T cell subset sorted from them (not recorded which). This chain links TRBV7-3 with TRBJ1-1, with D possibly being TRBD1 (6 bases). The origin of this receptor is a man aged 18-30 years who had mild COVID-19 (a few samples of this study predate the infection). Cell type and time point are not known. The CDR3, as DNA: TGTGCCAGCAGCCCGGGACACCCGAACACTGAAGCTTTCTTT. This codes for CASSPGHPNTEAFF.